This is a list of T cell receptor beta chains from one sample in a study of vaccination effects on CD4 cells after COVID-19. The method was immunoSEQ multiplex PCR; TCRdb's version includes in-frame clones alone and lacks a portion of them. This table holds around 20,000 clones, less than 85% found once. No antigens are known for them. The starting material was CD4+ T cells from PBMCs cultured with HCoV-229E spike peptides, obtained after COVID-19 vaccination. Receptors originate from a human donor who received a COVID-19 vaccine. Both conserved end residues are part of each CDR3. A D gene is named only where the DNA matches it firmly. Size values are once, few and many counts, or a class for expanded clones, and some rows have none.

j_call: TRBJ2-7; clone_size: NA; d_call: TRBD1; v_call: TRBV5-4; cdr3_nt: TGTGCCAGCAGCTTGGGGACAGGGGGCTACGAGCAGTACTTC; cdr3_aa: CASSLGTGGYEQYF
j_call: TRBJ1-3; clone_size: NA; d_call: TRBD1; v_call: TRBV20-1; cdr3_nt: TGCAGTGCTAGTGTAAACCGACACTCCGGGACAGGGGGCAACACCATATATTTT; cdr3_aa: CSASVNRHSGTGGNTIYF
j_call: TRBJ1-5; clone_size: few; d_call: NA; v_call: TRBV30; cdr3_nt: TGTGCCTGCGCTACCGGACTTTCTCAGCCCCAGCATTTT; cdr3_aa: CACATGLSQPQHF
j_call: TRBJ1-4; clone_size: NA; d_call: NA; v_call: TRBV27; cdr3_nt: TGTGCCAGCAGTCTCATCGGGTTCCGAGAACAGGGTAGGGGTGAAAAACTGTTTTTT; cdr3_aa: CASSLIGFREQGRGEKLFF
j_call: TRBJ1-1; clone_size: NA; d_call: NA; v_call: TRBV7-9; cdr3_nt: TGTGCCAGCAGCTTAGAAGGGTTCACTGAAGCTTTCTTT; cdr3_aa: CASSLEGFTEAFF
j_call: TRBJ1-1; clone_size: once; d_call: NA; v_call: TRBV15; cdr3_nt: TGTGCCACCAGCAGAGATCCAACTAACACTGAAGCTTTCTTT; cdr3_aa: CATSRDPTNTEAFF
j_call: TRBJ2-7; clone_size: NA; d_call: NA; v_call: TRBV5-6; cdr3_nt: TGTGCCAGCAGAAAAGGGCGGTCGACCGACGAGCAGTACTTC; cdr3_aa: CASRKGRSTDEQYF
j_call: TRBJ2-7; clone_size: NA; d_call: NA; v_call: TRBV3-1/TRBV3-2; cdr3_nt: TGTGCCAGCAGCCAAGACATGGTGAGGGCTCTCTACGAGCAGTACTTC; cdr3_aa: CASSQDMVRALYEQYF
j_call: TRBJ2-1; clone_size: NA; d_call: TRBD2; v_call: TRBV6-6; cdr3_nt: TGTGCCAGCAGTATTGGGACTAGCGGGGGGGTTGAGCAGTTCTTC; cdr3_aa: CASSIGTSGGVEQFF
j_call: TRBJ1-3; clone_size: once; d_call: TRBD1; v_call: TRBV27; cdr3_nt: TGTGCCAGCATTAACAGGGGGTTTGGAAACACCATATATTTT; cdr3_aa: CASINRGFGNTIYF
j_call: TRBJ1-1; clone_size: NA; d_call: TRBD1; v_call: TRBV7-9; cdr3_nt: TGTGCCAGCAGCTTAGACCAGGGGGCGAGCACTGAAGCTTTCTTT; cdr3_aa: CASSLDQGASTEAFF
j_call: TRBJ1-1; clone_size: NA; d_call: NA; v_call: TRBV6-5; cdr3_nt: TGTGCCAGCAGACAGGGAACTGAAGCTTTCTTT; cdr3_aa: CASRQGTEAFF
j_call: TRBJ2-5; clone_size: NA; d_call: TRBD2; v_call: TRBV3-1/TRBV3-2; cdr3_nt: TGTGCCAGCACCCAGGGACTAGGGGGCCAAGAGACCCAGTACTTC; cdr3_aa: CASTQGLGGQETQYF
j_call: TRBJ1-3; clone_size: NA; d_call: NA; v_call: TRBV15; cdr3_nt: TGTGCCACCGGTACCCATGGGGCTGGAAACACCATATATTTT; cdr3_aa: CATGTHGAGNTIYF
j_call: TRBJ2-2; clone_size: NA; d_call: NA; v_call: TRBV11-3; cdr3_nt: TGTGCCAGCAGCTTAGAGCAGACCGGGGAGCTGTTTTTT; cdr3_aa: CASSLEQTGELFF
j_call: TRBJ2-5; clone_size: NA; d_call: TRBD2; v_call: TRBV7-8; cdr3_nt: TGTGCCAGCAGAATTAGCGGGGAGTTAAAAATCCAGTACTTC; cdr3_aa: CASRISGELKIQYF
j_call: TRBJ2-7; clone_size: NA; d_call: NA; v_call: TRBV18; cdr3_nt: TGTGCCAGCTCACCGGGTGGTGAGCAGTACTTC; cdr3_aa: CASSPGGEQYF
j_call: TRBJ2-7; clone_size: NA; d_call: TRBD2; v_call: TRBV5-4; cdr3_nt: TGTGCCAGCAGCTTGGCTTTTTCTAGCGGGAGTTACGAGCAGTACTTC; cdr3_aa: CASSLAFSSGSYEQYF
j_call: TRBJ2-3; clone_size: NA; d_call: TRBD2; v_call: TRBV6-4; cdr3_nt: TGTGCCAGCAGTGACAGCGGGGGGGCCACAGATACGCAGTATTTT; cdr3_aa: CASSDSGGATDTQYF
j_call: TRBJ2-7; clone_size: once; d_call: TRBD1; v_call: TRBV18; cdr3_nt: TGTGCCAGCTCACGGGACAGGGGTTACGAGCAGTACTTC; cdr3_aa: CASSRDRGYEQYF
j_call: TRBJ1-5; clone_size: NA; d_call: NA; v_call: TRBV5-6; cdr3_nt: TGTGCCAGCAGCTCAAGACAGGCAGATCAGCCCCAGCATTTT; cdr3_aa: CASSSRQADQPQHF
j_call: TRBJ2-3; clone_size: NA; d_call: TRBD2; v_call: TRBV7-8; cdr3_nt: TGTGCCAGCAGCTTAGGGCTAGCGGGGGCAGCAGATACGCAGTATTTT; cdr3_aa: CASSLGLAGAADTQYF
j_call: TRBJ2-2; clone_size: NA; d_call: NA; v_call: TRBV10-1; cdr3_nt: TGCGCCAGCAGCGACCGAGGGGTGACCGGGGAGCTGTTTTTT; cdr3_aa: CASSDRGVTGELFF
j_call: TRBJ2-5; clone_size: few; d_call: TRBD2; v_call: TRBV6-5; cdr3_nt: TGTGCCAGCAGTATAGCGGGGGCGAAAGAGACCCAGTACTTC; cdr3_aa: CASSIAGAKETQYF
j_call: TRBJ1-2; clone_size: NA; d_call: TRBD1; v_call: TRBV7-2; cdr3_nt: TGTGCCAGCAACAGAGGAGTAGGACAGGGAGATGGCTACACCTTC; cdr3_aa: CASNRGVGQGDGYTF
j_call: TRBJ2-2; clone_size: few; d_call: NA; v_call: TRBV11-2; cdr3_nt: TGTGCCAGCAGCTTATTCGGGGGTATGGACACCGGGGAGCTGTTTTTT; cdr3_aa: CASSLFGGMDTGELFF
j_call: TRBJ2-2; clone_size: NA; d_call: NA; v_call: TRBV5-1; cdr3_nt: TGCGCCAGCAGGAGGGAGAGGGCTGAAGGGGAGCTGTTTTTT; cdr3_aa: CASRRERAEGELFF
j_call: TRBJ2-3; clone_size: NA; d_call: NA; v_call: TRBV27; cdr3_nt: TGTGCCAGCAGCCATCACCCAAGAGGAGGTTCAGATACGCAGTATTTT; cdr3_aa: CASSHHPRGGSDTQYF
j_call: TRBJ1-6; clone_size: few; d_call: NA; v_call: TRBV30; cdr3_nt: TGTGCCTGGGGACCGAGCAATCTTGATAATTCACCCCTCCACTTT; cdr3_aa: CAWGPSNLDNSPLHF
j_call: TRBJ2-7; clone_size: NA; d_call: NA; v_call: TRBV3-1/TRBV3-2; cdr3_nt: TGTGCCAGCAGCCAAGCATATGGGGACACATACGAGCAGTACTTC; cdr3_aa: CASSQAYGDTYEQYF
j_call: TRBJ1-2; clone_size: NA; d_call: TRBD1; v_call: TRBV5-6; cdr3_nt: TGTGCCAGCAGCAAAAACAGGGGGCTTTACGGAGCTAACTATGGCTACACCTTC; cdr3_aa: CASSKNRGLYGANYGYTF
j_call: TRBJ1-1; clone_size: few; d_call: NA; v_call: TRBV7-9; cdr3_nt: TGTGCCAGCAGCTCCCCGTGGGAACTGAACACTGAAGCTTTCTTT; cdr3_aa: CASSSPWELNTEAFF
j_call: TRBJ2-3; clone_size: NA; d_call: TRBD2; v_call: TRBV6-5; cdr3_nt: TGTGCCAGCAGACCTACTAGCGGGGTGGATACGCAGTATTTT; cdr3_aa: CASRPTSGVDTQYF
j_call: TRBJ2-3; clone_size: few; d_call: NA; v_call: TRBV19; cdr3_nt: TGTGCCAGTAGTATCCAGGGTTCAGATACGCAGTATTTT; cdr3_aa: CASSIQGSDTQYF
j_call: TRBJ2-3; clone_size: NA; d_call: TRBD2; v_call: TRBV5-1; cdr3_nt: TGCGCCAGCACCGTTAGCGGGGAAAACACAGATACGCAGTATTTT; cdr3_aa: CASTVSGENTDTQYF
j_call: TRBJ2-1; clone_size: once; d_call: NA; v_call: TRBV5-5; cdr3_nt: TGTGCCAGCAGCTTCGGCGGGGTCTACAATGAGCAGTTCTTC; cdr3_aa: CASSFGGVYNEQFF
j_call: TRBJ1-5; clone_size: NA; d_call: NA; v_call: TRBV7-9; cdr3_nt: TGTGCCAGCAGCCGAGGCTTGATTGATCAGCCCCAGCATTTT; cdr3_aa: CASSRGLIDQPQHF
j_call: TRBJ1-1; clone_size: once; d_call: NA; v_call: TRBV19; cdr3_nt: TGTGCCAGTAGTATCGACAGCAACACTGAAGCTTTCTTT; cdr3_aa: CASSIDSNTEAFF
j_call: TRBJ2-1; clone_size: few; d_call: NA; v_call: TRBV2; cdr3_nt: TGTGCCAGCAGTGACTACAATGAGCAGTTCTTC; cdr3_aa: CASSDYNEQFF
j_call: TRBJ2-1; clone_size: NA; d_call: TRBD2; v_call: TRBV15; cdr3_nt: TGTGCCACCAGCAGTCCCGTGACTAGCGAGCAGTTCTTC; cdr3_aa: CATSSPVTSEQFF
j_call: TRBJ1-2; clone_size: NA; d_call: NA; v_call: TRBV7-9; cdr3_nt: TGTGCCAGCAGCCTTTCGCGGACGCCCACCTATGGCTACACCTTC; cdr3_aa: CASSLSRTPTYGYTF
j_call: TRBJ2-7; clone_size: NA; d_call: TRBD2; v_call: TRBV19; cdr3_nt: TGTGCCAGTAGTATAGCCCCGTCTAGCGGGATCTCCTACGAGCAGTACTTC; cdr3_aa: CASSIAPSSGISYEQYF
j_call: TRBJ2-7; clone_size: NA; d_call: NA; v_call: TRBV12-3/TRBV12-4; cdr3_nt: TGTGCCAGCAGTTTGTTAGGGAGTGAGCAGTACTTC; cdr3_aa: CASSLLGSEQYF
j_call: TRBJ2-5; clone_size: NA; d_call: TRBD1; v_call: TRBV5-1; cdr3_nt: TGCGCCAGCAGCACACAGGGGAATACTGGGGAGACCCAGTACTTC; cdr3_aa: CASSTQGNTGETQYF
j_call: TRBJ1-2; clone_size: NA; d_call: TRBD1; v_call: TRBV5-1; cdr3_nt: TGCGCCAGCAGCGGGGGGACAGTAAGTCCATCCTATGGCTACACCTTC; cdr3_aa: CASSGGTVSPSYGYTF
j_call: TRBJ2-5; clone_size: NA; d_call: NA; v_call: TRBV11-2; cdr3_nt: TGTGCCAGCAGCTTAGGGTCGTTGGGGCGTCGGAAAAAAGAGACCCAGTACTTC; cdr3_aa: CASSLGSLGRRKKETQYF
j_call: TRBJ1-1; clone_size: few; d_call: NA; v_call: TRBV11-2; cdr3_nt: TGTGCCAGCAGCCGGGACACTAGGAACACTGAAGCTTTCTTT; cdr3_aa: CASSRDTRNTEAFF
j_call: TRBJ1-4; clone_size: NA; d_call: NA; v_call: TRBV9; cdr3_nt: TGTGCCAGCAGCGTAGGGACCGGTCTCACAGCCAAACTGTTTTTT; cdr3_aa: CASSVGTGLTAKLFF
j_call: TRBJ2-1; clone_size: NA; d_call: TRBD2; v_call: TRBV24-1; cdr3_nt: TGTGCCACCAGCGGACAGTCCGGGACTAGCGGGGAGAATGAGCAGTTCTTC; cdr3_aa: CATSGQSGTSGENEQFF
j_call: TRBJ1-2; clone_size: NA; d_call: NA; v_call: TRBV28; cdr3_nt: TGTGCCAGCAGGAAGGAAGTGGTCTATGGCTACACCTTC; cdr3_aa: CASRKEVVYGYTF
j_call: TRBJ2-1; clone_size: once; d_call: NA; v_call: TRBV24-1; cdr3_nt: TGTGCCACCGGCCCGCCTAGCATAGACAATGAGCAGTTCTTC; cdr3_aa: CATGPPSIDNEQFF
j_call: TRBJ2-1; clone_size: few; d_call: TRBD2; v_call: TRBV5-4; cdr3_nt: TGTGCCAGCAGCCGGGGTAGCGGGACGGGGTACGATGAGCAGTTCTTC; cdr3_aa: CASSRGSGTGYDEQFF
j_call: TRBJ1-3; clone_size: NA; d_call: TRBD1; v_call: TRBV5-5; cdr3_nt: TGTGCCAGCAGGCCGACAGGGACTAACTCTGGAAACACCATATATTTT; cdr3_aa: CASRPTGTNSGNTIYF
j_call: TRBJ2-6; clone_size: NA; d_call: NA; v_call: TRBV9; cdr3_nt: TGTGCCAGCAGCGCCCGGGCCTCGGCGCCCTCTGGGGCCAACGTCCTGACTTTC; cdr3_aa: CASSARASAPSGANVLTF
j_call: TRBJ2-3; clone_size: NA; d_call: TRBD1; v_call: TRBV6-4; cdr3_nt: TGTGCCAGCAGTGGAGGACAGGGGGCTACAGATACGCAGTATTTT; cdr3_aa: CASSGGQGATDTQYF
j_call: TRBJ1-1; clone_size: NA; d_call: TRBD1; v_call: TRBV18; cdr3_nt: TGTGCCAGGGGCCGGGAGGGGGCGCCGAGCACTGAAGCTTTCTTT; cdr3_aa: CARGREGAPSTEAFF